This T cell receptor (beta chain) was captured by sequencing in a study of shared clonotypes between healthy human individuals. Overall study findings and caveats: Of the naive CD4 clonotypes, around 5% were shared across a handful of donors.

Here immunoSEQ multiplex PCR was the method, and the copy in TCRdb shows in-frame clones only, minus some. The table includes 1.5 million to 2.5 million clones, approximately 94% detected once. Remarks on this clone: Its antigen is not known.

CDR3 length equals 14 residues. The germline V gene has CDR1 LNHDA and CDR2 SQIVND (reference sequence). The trim removed 7 bases at V and 7 bases at J, leaving 8 bases unmatched. Terminally differentiated effector memory CD45RA+ cells were left out of the naive CD8 fraction, which was CD45RO-negative and positively selected for CCR7. The clonotype was recovered from a man aged 18 to 29 in good health. Sequencing was performed on naive CD8+ T cells sorted from blood. V and J are TRBV19 and TRBJ2-1, with 9 nucleotides matching TRBD2. DNA for the CDR3: TGTGCCAGTATTGGGGCTAGCGGGATGAATGAGCAGTTCTTC. Its translation: CASIGASGMNEQFF.